This is a list of T cell receptor beta chains from one sample in a study of blood T cell repertoires in COVID-19. Using immunoSEQ multiplex PCR, the repertoire was profiled, and TCRdb retains in-frame clones only, with some absent. The table shows around 100,000 clones, with about 90% occurring only once. The sample comprised peripheral blood. The receptors come from a man in his fifties or sixties in a cohort sampled during active COVID-19. CDR3s include the opening cysteine and the closing phenylalanine or tryptophan. D genes are given only for firm matches. Size tells how often a clone was seen (once, few, many) or the class of an expanded clone, and some rows leave it out.

j_call | clone_size | d_call | v_call | cdr3_aa | cdr3_nt
TRBJ2-1 | - | TRBD2 | TRBV5-5 | CASSLVLAGNNEQFF | TGTGCCAGCAGCTTGGTACTAGCGGGGAACAATGAGCAGTTCTTC
TRBJ2-1 | - | TRBD1 | TRBV11-1 | CASRDRAEGNEQFF | TGTGCCAGCAGGGACAGGGCCGAAGGCAATGAGCAGTTCTTC
TRBJ2-2 | once | TRBD1 | TRBV3-1/TRBV3-2 | CASSLAGQGFSGELFF | TGTGCCAGCAGCCTCGCGGGACAGGGTTTTTCCGGGGAGCTGTTTTTT
TRBJ2-7 | - | - | TRBV5-4 | CASSLGTNLEQYF | TGTGCCAGCAGCTTGGGGACAAATCTCGAGCAGTACTTC
TRBJ2-2 | once | - | TRBV7-2 | CATKRGGSGELFF | TGTGCCACCAAAAGGGGGGGTTCCGGGGAGCTGTTTTTT
TRBJ1-6 | - | - | TRBV6-5 | CASSRQAPGALHF | TGTGCCAGCAGTCGACAGGCCCCCGGCGCCCTCCACTTT
TRBJ2-3 | - | TRBD1 | TRBV2 | CASSEGQTFSTDTQYF | TGTGCCAGCAGCGAGGGACAGACCTTTAGCACAGATACGCAGTATTTT
TRBJ2-5 | - | TRBD2 | TRBV19 | CASSMTSGFQETQYF | TGTGCCAGTAGTATGACTAGCGGGTTTCAAGAGACCCAGTACTTC
TRBJ2-1 | - | - | TRBV10-2 | CASSETAGGWNEQFF | TGCGCCAGCAGTGAGACTGCGGGTGGGTGGAATGAGCAGTTCTTC
TRBJ2-5 | - | TRBD1 | TRBV7-9 | CASSGGRDRGASTQYF | TGTGCCAGCAGCGGGGGCCGGGACAGGGGAGCTTCTACCCAGTACTTC
TRBJ1-3 | - | - | TRBV5-4 | CASSLGGRGNTIYF | TGTGCCAGCAGCTTGGGAGGGAGAGGAAACACCATATATTTT
TRBJ1-4 | - | - | TRBV18 | CASSLHAGSGNEKLFF | TGTGCCAGCTCACTGCACGCGGGGTCGGGTAATGAAAAACTGTTTTTT
TRBJ1-1 | once | - | TRBV7-2 | CASSLRTENTEAFF | TGTGCCAGCAGCTTGCGGACAGAGAACACTGAAGCTTTCTTT
TRBJ2-3 | - | TRBD2 | TRBV10-2 | CASSDHGGAGTDTQYF | TGCGCCAGCAGTGACCACGGGGGGGCGGGCACAGATACGCAGTATTTT
TRBJ1-1 | few | TRBD1 | TRBV14 | CASSQERDGTGRTEAFF | TGTGCCAGCAGCCAAGAGAGGGACGGGACAGGGAGGACTGAAGCTTTCTTT
TRBJ2-3 | - | - | TRBV4-2 | CASSQEFPGGLSHTQYF | TGTGCCAGCAGCCAAGAATTCCCGGGGGGCCTGTCTCATACGCAGTATTTT
TRBJ1-2 | few | - | TRBV11-3 | CASSLGQPQLGAGYTF | TGTGCCAGCAGCTTAGGACAGCCTCAATTAGGGGCTGGCTACACCTTC
TRBJ1-3 | - | - | TRBV19 | CASQTSIGNTIYF | TGTGCCAGCCAGACAAGTATTGGAAACACCATATATTTT
TRBJ2-3 | - | TRBD2 | TRBV4-2 | CASSQDVGLAGEADTQYF | TGTGCCAGCAGCCAAGATGTCGGACTAGCGGGGGAGGCAGATACGCAGTATTTT
TRBJ1-2 | - | - | TRBV5-4 | CASSLGVGGRGYTF | TGTGCCAGCAGCTTGGGGGTCGGCGGTCGTGGCTACACCTTC
TRBJ1-5 | - | - | TRBV19 | CASSTRTDSSPQHF | TGTGCCAGTAGTACACGGACTGACTCATCCCCCCAGCATTTT
TRBJ2-1 | - | TRBD2 | TRBV11-3 | CASSLAGTSGGTYNEQFF | TGTGCCAGCAGCTTGGCGGGGACTAGCGGGGGGACCTACAATGAGCAGTTCTTC
TRBJ1-5 | - | TRBD1 | TRBV19 | CASRAGDRGNQPQHF | TGTGCCAGTAGGGCCGGGGACAGGGGGAATCAGCCCCAGCATTTT
TRBJ1-6 | - | - | TRBV6-1 | CASSVDSAAMIYSPLHF | TGTGCCAGCAGTGTGGACAGTGCCGCGATGATCTATTCACCCCTCCACTTT
TRBJ2-5 | - | TRBD2 | TRBV5-6 | CASSRTSGTQETQYF | TGTGCCAGCAGCCGGACTAGCGGGACCCAAGAGACCCAGTACTTC
TRBJ1-2 | - | - | TRBV18 | CASSPLQSRVLGNYGYTF | TGTGCCAGCTCACCCTTACAATCGAGGGTATTGGGTAACTATGGCTACACCTTC
TRBJ1-1 | - | - | TRBV6-6 | CASSRGTDEAFF | TGTGCCAGCAGCCGCGGAACGGATGAAGCTTTCTTT
TRBJ1-1 | - | - | TRBV3-1/TRBV3-2 | CASSDVTGAEAFF | TGTGCCAGCAGCGATGTCACTGGTGCTGAAGCTTTCTTT
TRBJ1-1 | - | - | TRBV19 | CASSRAGGTIEAFF | TGTGCCAGTAGCAGGGCGGGGGGGACTATTGAAGCTTTCTTT
TRBJ1-6 | - | TRBD1 | TRBV7-9 | CASSLGQERSPLHF | TGTGCCAGCAGCTTGGGACAGGAAAGGTCGCCCCTCCACTTT
TRBJ2-2 | - | TRBD1 | TRBV7-7 | CASSLGTGGSGELFF | TGTGCCAGCAGCTTGGGAACAGGGGGATCCGGGGAGCTGTTTTTT
TRBJ2-2 | - | TRBD2 | TRBV4-3 | CASSQGLAGPGGELFF | TGCGCCAGCAGCCAAGGACTAGCGGGGCCAGGCGGGGAGCTGTTTTTT
TRBJ1-2 | - | TRBD1 | TRBV18 | CASSLQGALRTNYGYTF | TGTGCCAGCTCACTACAGGGGGCGTTAAGAACCAACTATGGCTACACCTTC
TRBJ1-2 | - | TRBD1 | TRBV6-6 | CASSPGQGGGYGYTF | TGTGCCAGCAGCCCGGGACAGGGAGGGGGCTATGGCTACACCTTC
TRBJ2-5 | - | - | TRBV20-1 | CSARARETQYF | TGCAGTGCTAGAGCCCGGGAGACCCAGTACTTC
TRBJ1-4 | - | - | TRBV5-5 | CASSLQGQGPEKLFF | TGTGCCAGCAGCTTGCAGGGACAAGGCCCTGAAAAACTGTTTTTT
TRBJ1-3 | - | - | TRBV11-2 | CASSLPGAGNTIYF | TGTGCCAGCAGCTTACCAGGGGCTGGAAACACCATATATTTT
TRBJ2-3 | - | TRBD1 | TRBV29-1 | CSVEGLRDRGSTDTQYF | TGCAGCGTTGAAGGCTTGAGGGACAGGGGCAGCACAGATACGCAGTATTTT